This T cell receptor (beta chain) was profiled in a study of cytomegalovirus exposure and HLA in healthy donors. Germline loops: CDR1 LNHDA, CDR2 SQIVND (reference sequence). The CDR3 has 15 residues. J was trimmed by 7 bases and V by 4 bases; bases with no gene match: 7. PCR involved 60 Vbeta and 13 Jbeta primers. The protocol was immunoSEQ multiplex PCR, while the TCRdb copy is restricted to in-frame clones and leaves out a portion. This table holds some 150,000 clones, around nine tenths found once. Sequenced sample: PBMCs. The V gene is TRBV19, the J gene TRBJ2-1; 10 positions match TRBD2. The source of this sequence is a woman in her twenties or thirties in good health and CMV-seronegative. The DNA of the CDR3 is TGTGCCAGTAGTAACCAGCGGGGGGGCTCGAATGAGCAGTTCTTC. Translation gives CASSNQRGGSNEQFF.